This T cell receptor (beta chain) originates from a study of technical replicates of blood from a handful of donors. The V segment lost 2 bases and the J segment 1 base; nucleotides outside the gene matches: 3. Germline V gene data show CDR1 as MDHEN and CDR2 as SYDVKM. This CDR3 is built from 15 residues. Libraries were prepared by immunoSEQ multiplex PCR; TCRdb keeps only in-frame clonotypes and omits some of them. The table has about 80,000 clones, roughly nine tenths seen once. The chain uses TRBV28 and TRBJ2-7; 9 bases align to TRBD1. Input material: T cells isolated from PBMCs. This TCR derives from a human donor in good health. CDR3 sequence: CASSLLTGGSYEQYF. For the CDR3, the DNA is TGTGCCAGCAGTTTACTGACAGGGGGGTCCTACGAGCAGTACTTC.